The source of this T cell receptor beta chain is a study of Tregs in tolerant kidney transplant recipients. Some clones are missing from TCRdb's copy, which holds only in-frame ones; the method was immunoSEQ multiplex PCR. Of about 64,000 clones in the sample, 70% to 90% are singletons; the top ten hold roughly 4%. The CDR3 runs to 16 residues. The V gene's germline CDR1 is LNHNV and CDR2 YYDKDF (reference sequence). V dropped 5 bases and J dropped 6 bases, with 19 bases sitting between them. Mixed chimerism was transient after nonmyeloablative marrow transplants from related graft donors. The table lists this clone with a count of one. The antigen remains unidentified. Broader study findings: Biological reproducibility was not directly addressed, but technical replication error appeared minimal. Findings come from small patient numbers and require larger validation.

The V gene is TRBV15, the J gene TRBJ2-2, with D perhaps TRBD1 (5 bases). The sequence was collected from a human patient who received a combined kidney and bone marrow transplant. Some T cells may be provided by the graft donor. The material sequenced was CD4+ T cells from blood (PBMCs), taken 6 months after the transplant. The CDR3 sequence is CATSGQKLRVAGELFF. CDR3 DNA sequence: TGTGCCACCAGCGGCCAAAAACTCAGGGTTGCCGGGGAGCTGTTTTTT.